Included here is one TCR beta chain sequence, with context. What antigen it recognizes has not been identified. No base-level quality is on record; no much larger clone is a single base apart. The sample is drawn from a study of blood T cell repertoires in COVID-19 (dated by TCRdb to 2020 to 2022). In terms of the full investigation: Collaborator samples came from the United States, Italy and Spain and covered acute and convalescent phases of COVID-19. The prospective study material was composed of cDNA or gDNA derived from T cells, B-cell-depleted T cells, or PBMCs. Where available, HLA class I and class II types were taken from metadata supplied by the sample provider and were not determined by assay-based typing. The repertoires were released in a freely available public database intended as a resource for research on the immune response to SARS-CoV-2. Nearly every sample came with metadata listing a de-identified subject ID, COVID-19 status, age in years and sex. The samples were drawn from the first 160 participants of the ongoing ImmuneRACE study and from 950 to 1,500 subjects provided by 6 global collaborators. Deeply sampled blood TCRbeta repertoires from subjects exposed to, actively infected with, or recovered from COVID-19 were included in the dataset.

TCRbeta CDR3 regions were amplified from genomic DNA using the immunoSEQ Assay, a bias-controlled multiplex PCR. In the original analysis: Nucleated cell counts per sample were estimated from amplification of reference gene primers within the assay. To quantify the absolute abundance of each unique TCRbeta CDR3 rearrangement, sequence reads were collapsed and filtered. Productive Simpson clonality was computed per sample as the square root of Simpson's diversity index over productive rearrangements. The table was pulled from immuneACCESS by TCRdb, which kept in-frame rearrangements only. Such tables lose some clones; where checked, under half of the loss comes from unresolved V genes, and the rest has no known cause. Clonal size and the V and J genes are those of that table, whereas D and trimming came from the DNA. This sample lists roughly 80,000 clones; approximately 79% were detected once. Together, the top ten hold about a sixth of the sample.

The CDR3 runs 13 residues from the cysteine to the phenylalanine. CDR3 DNA only is kept here, 39 bases in frame from base 1. V is cut by 6 bases and J by 8 bases, and the space between the germline ends is 14 bases. Collaborating institutions collected whole blood in K2EDTA tubes following their own protocols. For TCRbeta analysis, collaborator samples were shipped as frozen whole blood, as isolated PBMCs, or as DNA extracted from either sample type. The research as a whole found: Clinical and demographic metadata were provided uncurated, with the amount varying by source and participant.

The rearranged segments are TRBV12-3 or TRBV12-4 and TRBJ2-4, and perhaps TRBD2 as D gene, on 5 matching bases. This sequence originates from a man between 65 and 79 years old with active or convalescent COVID-19. What was sequenced was peripheral blood. The CDR3: CASSRDNWDIQYF. At the DNA level, the sequence is TGTGCCAGCAGCCGGGATAATTGGGACATTCAGTACTTC.